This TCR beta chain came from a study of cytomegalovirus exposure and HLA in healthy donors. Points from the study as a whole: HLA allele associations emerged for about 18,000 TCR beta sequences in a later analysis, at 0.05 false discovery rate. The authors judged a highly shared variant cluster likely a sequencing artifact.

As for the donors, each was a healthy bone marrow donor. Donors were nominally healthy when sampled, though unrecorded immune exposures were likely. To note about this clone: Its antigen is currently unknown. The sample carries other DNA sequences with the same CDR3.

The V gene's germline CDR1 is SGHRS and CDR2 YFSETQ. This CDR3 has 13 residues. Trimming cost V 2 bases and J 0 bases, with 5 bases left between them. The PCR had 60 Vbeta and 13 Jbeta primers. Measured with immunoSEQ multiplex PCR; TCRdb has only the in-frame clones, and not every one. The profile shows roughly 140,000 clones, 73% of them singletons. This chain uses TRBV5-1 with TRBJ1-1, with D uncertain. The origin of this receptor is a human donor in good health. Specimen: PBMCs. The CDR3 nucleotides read TGCGCCAGCAGCTTCCAGATGAACACTGAAGCTTTCTTT. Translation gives CASSFQMNTEAFF.